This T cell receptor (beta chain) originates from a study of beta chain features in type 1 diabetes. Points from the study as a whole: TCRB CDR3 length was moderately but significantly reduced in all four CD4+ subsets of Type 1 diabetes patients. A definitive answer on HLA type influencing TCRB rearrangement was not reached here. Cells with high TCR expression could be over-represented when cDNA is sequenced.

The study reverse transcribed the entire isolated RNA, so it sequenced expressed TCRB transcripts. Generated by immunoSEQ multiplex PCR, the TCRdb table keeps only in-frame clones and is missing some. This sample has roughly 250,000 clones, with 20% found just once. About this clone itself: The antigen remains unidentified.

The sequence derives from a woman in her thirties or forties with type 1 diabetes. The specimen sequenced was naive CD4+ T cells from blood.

The CDR3 loop is CASSLPVPNTEAFF. CDR3 in DNA: TGTGCCAGCAGCTTACCCGTCCCGAACACTGAAGCTTTCTTT. The rearrangement joins TRBV7-6 to TRBJ1-1; D is uncertain. Germline V gene data show CDR1 as SGHVS and CDR2 as FNYEAQ. V shed 2 bases and J shed 1 base, with 8 bases lying between them. The CDR3 is 14 amino acids.